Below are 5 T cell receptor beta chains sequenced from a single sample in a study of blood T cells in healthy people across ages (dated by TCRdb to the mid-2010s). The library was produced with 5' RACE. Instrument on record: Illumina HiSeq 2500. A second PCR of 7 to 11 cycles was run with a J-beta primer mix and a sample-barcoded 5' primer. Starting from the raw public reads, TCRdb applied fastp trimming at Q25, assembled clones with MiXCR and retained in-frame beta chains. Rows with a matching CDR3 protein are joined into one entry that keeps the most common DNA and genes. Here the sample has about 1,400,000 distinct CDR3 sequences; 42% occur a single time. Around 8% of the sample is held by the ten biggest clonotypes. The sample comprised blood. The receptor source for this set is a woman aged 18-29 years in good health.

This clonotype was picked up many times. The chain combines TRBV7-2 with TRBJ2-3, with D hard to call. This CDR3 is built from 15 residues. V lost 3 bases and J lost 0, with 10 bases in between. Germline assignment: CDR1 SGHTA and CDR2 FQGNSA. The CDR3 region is CASSLVVSSTDTQYF. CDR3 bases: TGTGCCAGCAGCTTGGTGGTGTCGAGCACAGATACGCAGTATTTT.

The CDR3: CASSPQENEKLFF. The CDR3 nucleotides read TGTGCCAGCTCACCACAGGAGAATGAAAAACTGTTTTTT. The gene calls are TRBV18 and TRBJ1-4; D uncertain. Trimming took 1 base from V and 5 from J, leaving 5 bases between them. CDR1 KGHSH and CDR2 LQKENI come from the germline V gene. The CDR3 consists of 13 residues.

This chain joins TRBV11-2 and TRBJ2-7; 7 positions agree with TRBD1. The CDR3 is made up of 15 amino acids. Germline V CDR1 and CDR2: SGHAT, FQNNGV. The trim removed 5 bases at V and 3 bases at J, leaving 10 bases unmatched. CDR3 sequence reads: CASSPQGVPGYEQYF. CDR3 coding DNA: TGTGCCAGCAGCCCTCAGGGGGTTCCAGGCTACGAGCAGTACTTC.

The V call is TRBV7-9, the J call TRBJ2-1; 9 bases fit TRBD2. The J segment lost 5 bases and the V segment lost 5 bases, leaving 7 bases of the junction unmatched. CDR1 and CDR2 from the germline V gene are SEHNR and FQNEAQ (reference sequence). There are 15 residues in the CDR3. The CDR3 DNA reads TGTGCCAGCAGCCCCGGGGCGGGGGGGGACAATGAGCAGTTCTTC. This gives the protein CASSPGAGGDNEQFF.

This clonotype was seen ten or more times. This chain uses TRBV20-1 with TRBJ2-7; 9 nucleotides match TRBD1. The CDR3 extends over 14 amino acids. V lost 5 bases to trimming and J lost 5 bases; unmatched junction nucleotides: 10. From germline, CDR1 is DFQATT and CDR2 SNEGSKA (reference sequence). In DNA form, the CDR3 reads TGCAGTGCTGGAACCGGGACAGGGAACCACGAGCAGTACTTC. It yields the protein CSAGTGTGNHEQYF.